The text below deals with one T cell receptor beta chain. These data come from a study of early stage breast cancer tumors. The overall study: Most invasive tumors, about 80% of the 16, were ER+/PR+/HER2-.

Germline CDR1 reads SEHNR; CDR2 reads FQNEAQ (reference sequence). CDR3 length equals 15 residues. V lost 4 bases and J 2 bases, leaving 14 bases between the germline ends. Each sample had two DNA replicates, 0.45 to 0.65 ug blood or 1.5 ug tissue. Repertoires were generated with immunoSEQ multiplex PCR, while TCRdb's copy carries only in-frame clones and drops some. The table lists 45,000 to 60,000 clones, about nine tenths of them singletons. This sequence joins TRBV7-9 and TRBJ2-5; weak D call: TRBD2 (6 bases). Source material: blood. The sequence was obtained from a person aged 65 to 79 with breast cancer. CDR3 protein: CASSSPGGIQETQYF. Written as DNA, the CDR3 is TGTGCCAGCAGCTCACCCGGCGGGATTCAAGAGACCCAGTACTTC. Supplemented by reference TRBV7-9 and TRBJ2-5, the full variable domain reads DTGVSQNPRHKITKRGQNVTFRCDPISEHNRLYWYRQTLGQGPEFLTYFQNEAQLEKSRLLSDRFSAERPKGSFSTLEIQRTEQGDSAMYLCASSSPGGIQETQYFGPGTRLLVL.